The sequence of this T cell receptor beta chain was determined in a study of OX40 agonist ivuxolimab in advanced cancers. Study summary: Ivuxolimab, an antibody acting as an agonist of OX40 (CD134), was used to treat patients. Of mixed ages from about 20 to 90 and averaging around 60 years, the group was 65% to 85% male. General observations from the study: Averaging showed that CD8+ T cells had more expanded clones than CD4+ did.

TCRdb's table, derived via immunoSEQ multiplex PCR, lists solely in-frame clones and lacks some. The data hold approximately 60,000 clones, with over 75% observed a single time. This clone was recorded a few times. Its antigen remains unidentified. The starting material was CD4+ or CD8+ T cells sorted from blood, obtained in a trial of the OX40 agonist ivuxolimab. The clonotype originates from an adult with an advanced solid tumor such as melanoma, head and neck, liver or kidney cancer.

The DNA of the CDR3 is TGTGCCAGCAGTCCCCTGACTGATGAAAAACTGTTTTTT. Translating gives CASSPLTDEKLFF. V gene TRBV28 combines with J gene TRBJ1-4; D call uncertain. Trimming removed 5 bases from V and 6 bases from J, with 10 bases in between. The CDR3 covers 13 residues. Germline CDR1 MDHEN, CDR2 SYDVKM.